Below, 21 T cell receptor beta chains from the same sample are listed, as sequenced in a study of graft-versus-host responses after intestinal transplantation. Their target antigens are unknown. Produced via immunoSEQ multiplex PCR; TCRdb's table is partial and in-frame only. Among fewer than 95,000 clones listed, about 95% were seen once. Specimen: unstimulated CD4+ T cells sorted from spleen or lymph node cells, collected before transplant. All receptors derive from a human donor who was the organ donor for an intestinal transplant.

This clone showed up just a few times. The V gene is TRBV2, the J gene TRBJ1-1; D not certain. This CDR3 has 13 amino acids. Per germline, CDR1 SNHLY and CDR2 FYNNEI. Between the trimmed V and J ends, which lost 1 base and 6 bases, there was a span of 9 bases. DNA for the CDR3: TGTGCCAGCAGTGAAGACAGCTCCGCTGAAGCTTTCTTT. The encoded protein is CASSEDSSAEAFF.

The chain couples TRBV18 to TRBJ1-6; D is undetermined. The germline V gene encodes CDR1 KGHSH and CDR2 LQKENI. V lost 3 bases, J lost 10 bases, and 19 bases lay in between. The CDR3 spans 16 residues. CDR3 sequence (DNA): TGTGCCAGCTCACCGGGGAGAGTCCCATCGGGATCACCCCTCCACTTT. Its protein is CASSPGRVPSGSPLHF.

The V call is TRBV7-2, the J call TRBJ2-1; D gene uncertain. With 4 bases removed from V and 7 bases from J, the gap between germline ends came to 20 bases. This CDR3 is built from 16 residues. Germline V gene sequence: CDR1 SGHTA, CDR2 FQGNSA. The CDR3 protein is CASSSSWAKASNEQFF. The CDR3 region has the DNA TGTGCCAGCAGCTCATCATGGGCTAAAGCGAGTAATGAGCAGTTCTTC.

V and J are TRBV10-1 and TRBJ1-6; no clear D. Germline CDR1 is WNHNN and CDR2 is SYGVQD (reference sequence). The CDR3 totals 12 residues. Trimming pared 4 bases from V and 8 bases from J, leaving 6 bases between. In DNA form, the CDR3 reads TGCGCCAGCAGTGGCGCCTATTCACCCCTCCACTTT. This encodes CASSGAYSPLHF.

This clone is a singleton in its sample. The chain joins TRBV5-1 to TRBJ1-2; no reliable D call. V was cut by 5 bases and J by 4 bases, with 15 bases left in between. Germline CDR1 is SGHRS and CDR2 is YFSETQ. This CDR3 has 14 amino acids. The DNA for the CDR3 is TGCGCCAGCAGTGATTCGTCCGCCATCTATGGCTACACCTTC. Translating gives CASSDSSAIYGYTF.

J is TRBJ2-5 and V is TRBV6-6; no clear D. The CDR3 contains 13 residues. Germline V lookup: CDR1 MNHNY, CDR2 SVGAGI (reference sequence). The V end lost 1 base, the J end lost 4 bases, and 7 bases lay between the germline ends. The chain's CDR3 is CASSYLRTETQYF. CDR3 DNA sequence: TGTGCCAGCAGTTACTTGAGGACAGAGACCCAGTACTTC.

The chain carries TRBV4-2 and TRBJ2-3; 7 bases match TRBD1. The CDR3 has 16 residues. Germline CDR1 reads LGHNA; CDR2 reads YNFKEQ. The trim removed 0 bases at V and 0 bases at J, leaving 3 bases unmatched. CDR3 DNA: TGTGCCAGCAGCCAAGAGGGACAGTCTAGCACAGATACGCAGTATTTT. Translated, it gives CASSQEGQSSTDTQYF.

V usage is TRBV7-2 and J usage is TRBJ2-5; 12 bases align to TRBD2. The ends lost 5 bases at V and 0 bases at J; junction bases unmatched: 4. This CDR3 contains 16 residues. CDR1 SGHTA and CDR2 FQGNSA come from the germline V gene. The CDR3 reads CASSAGLAGNQETQYF. DNA for the CDR3: TGTGCCAGCAGCGCTGGACTAGCGGGGAACCAAGAGACCCAGTACTTC.

This sequence joins TRBV5-6 and TRBJ1-5; no definite D call. Germline V gene sequence: CDR1 SGHDT, CDR2 YYEEEE. The CDR3 has 14 residues. Trimming removed 3 bases from V and 4 bases from J, with 11 bases in between. CDR3 DNA: TGTGCCAGCAGCTACCGGGGTAGAAATCAGCCCCAGCATTTT. Its translation: CASSYRGRNQPQHF.

Comment on this clone: This same CDR3 is encoded by further DNA sequences in the sample. The chain recombines TRBV20-1 with TRBJ2-5; D is uncertain. CDR3 length: 10 residues. CDR1 and CDR2 from the germline V gene are DFQATT and SNEGSKA (reference sequence). The V end was cut by 6 bases, the J end by 0 bases, with 2 bases between. The CDR3 is CSADQETQYF. In DNA, the CDR3 is TGCAGTGCCGACCAAGAGACCCAGTACTTC.

The rearrangement uses TRBV6-1 and TRBJ1-5, with D possibly TRBD1 on 5 matching bases. The CDR3 has 14 amino acids. From germline, CDR1 is MNHNS and CDR2 SASEGT. Trimming pared 4 bases from V and 4 bases from J, leaving 11 bases between. The CDR3 region is CASSVGGWNQPQHF. The CDR3 coding sequence is TGTGCCAGCAGTGTCGGGGGATGGAATCAGCCCCAGCATTTT.

A remark on this clone: The same CDR3 is also encoded by other DNA sequences in this sample. This chain uses TRBV5-1 with TRBJ2-7; 7 bases agree with TRBD1. Unmatched junction bases numbered 0, after V lost 0 bases and J lost 0 bases. The CDR3 sequence is 14 residues long. From germline, CDR1 is SGHRS and CDR2 YFSETQ. The CDR3 protein is CASSLGQGSYEQYF. The CDR3 DNA is TGCGCCAGCAGCTTGGGACAGGGCTCCTACGAGCAGTACTTC.

The chain carries TRBV28 and TRBJ2-7; D unclear. Trimming removed 7 bases from V and 4 bases from J, with 17 bases in between. The CDR3 has 14 amino acids. The germline V gene has CDR1 MDHEN and CDR2 SYDVKM. This CDR3 reads CASTLPQRYYEQYF. CDR3 sequence (DNA): TGTGCCAGCACCCTTCCACAGAGGTATTACGAGCAGTACTTC. Complete variable domain (other parts from reference TRBV28 and TRBJ2-7): DVKVTQSSRYLVKRTGEKVFLECVQDMDHENMFWYRQDPGLGLRLIYFSYDVKMKEKGDIPEGYSVSREKKERFSLILESASTNQTSMYLCASTLPQRYYEQYFGPGTRLTVT.

This chain joins TRBV12-5 and TRBJ1-1; 8 bases are a match to TRBD1. The V gene end was trimmed by 3 bases and the J gene end by 4 bases; junction bases not matched to a gene: 4. Germline V CDR1 and CDR2: LGHNT, FRNRAP. The CDR3 covers 14 residues. CDR3: CASGFQGASTEAFF. In DNA, the CDR3 is TGTGCTAGTGGTTTTCAGGGGGCCAGCACTGAAGCTTTCTTT. The full variable domain, completed using reference TRBV12-5 and TRBJ1-1, is DARVTQTPRHKVTEMGQEVTMRCQPILGHNTVFWYRQTMMQGLELLAYFRNRAPLDDSGMPKDRFSAEMPDATLATLKIQPSEPRDSAVYFCASGFQGASTEAFFGQGTRLTVV.

This chain links TRBV27 with TRBJ2-5, with TRBD1 as a possible D gene (6 bases). This CDR3 contains 13 residues. Germline CDR1 and CDR2: MNHEY and SMNVEV (reference sequence). V lost 2 bases and J 4 bases, leaving 8 bases between the germline ends. The CDR3 bases are TGTGCCAGCAGTTTAATCAGGGGAGAGACCCAGTACTTC. Its translation: CASSLIRGETQYF.

This clone has just one count. The chain joins TRBV2 to TRBJ1-2, with no clear D. Germline CDR1 reads SNHLY; CDR2 reads FYNNEI. This CDR3 spans 11 amino acids. The ends were cut back, 0 bases at V and 8 bases at J, with 4 bases in the middle. The CDR3 nucleotides are TGTGCCAGCAGTGAAGCGGGAGGCTACACCTTC. Translation gives CASSEAGGYTF.

This clone was recorded only once. The J gene is TRBJ2-3, the V gene TRBV7-3; D ambiguous. This CDR3 has 14 residues. V was clipped by 0 bases and J by 2 bases, with 6 bases between them. CDR1 is SGHTA, CDR2 FQGTGA, per germline. The CDR3 sequence: CASSLTRTTDTQYF. DNA of the CDR3: TGTGCCAGCAGCTTAACGAGGACCACAGATACGCAGTATTTT.

The rearrangement uses TRBV28 and TRBJ2-1; D is undetermined. Per the germline V gene, CDR1 is MDHEN and CDR2 is SYDVKM. With 3 bases removed from V and 2 bases from J, the gap between germline ends came to 11 bases. The CDR3 runs 15 residues. The CDR3 sequence: CASSLKGTPYNEQFF. The CDR3, as DNA: TGTGCCAGCAGTTTGAAGGGTACCCCCTACAATGAGCAGTTCTTC.

The chain employs TRBV27 and TRBJ2-1; D not resolved. The CDR3 sequence is 16 residues long. V shed 5 bases and J shed 3 bases, with 17 bases lying between them. Germline values: CDR1 MNHEY, CDR2 SMNVEV (reference sequence). DNA for the CDR3: TGTGCCAGCAGTCCGCGGTTATCCTACGACTACAATGAGCAGTTCTTC. Encoded protein: CASSPRLSYDYNEQFF.

The chain links TRBV30 to TRBJ1-2; D possibly corresponds to TRBD1 (5 bases). Trimming shortened V by 8 bases and J by 8 bases, and 18 bases separated the two germline ends. Germline lookup yields CDR1 GTSNPN and CDR2 SVGIG (reference sequence). The CDR3 sequence is 12 residues long. CDR3 loop: CAGVRGSLGYTF. As DNA, the CDR3 is TGTGCCGGTGTACGGGGCAGTCTGGGCTACACCTTC.

This clone was counted once. V is TRBV13 and J is TRBJ2-1, with 9 bases matching TRBD2. The CDR3 covers 19 residues. The germline V gene encodes CDR1 PRHDT and CDR2 FYEKMQ (reference sequence). J gave up 4 bases and V 5 bases, and 18 bases lay outside the gene matches. CDR3 in amino acids: CASSRSGGEGLARYNEQFF. CDR3 DNA sequence: TGTGCCAGCAGCAGAAGCGGTGGAGAAGGACTAGCGCGATACAATGAGCAGTTCTTC.